These T cell receptor beta chains were read from a single sample in a study of T cell responses to AZD1222 COVID-19 vaccine. This table comes from immunoSEQ multiplex PCR, and its TCRdb copy is limited to in-frame clones, with some not included. The table lists approximately 130,000 clones, more than 80% of them singletons, with over 4% in the top ten. The specimen comprised peripheral blood, sampled 28 days after the second dose of the MenACWY control vaccine. Every receptor here comes from an adult who received the MenACWY meningococcal vaccine as a control. CDR3s include the opening cysteine and the closing phenylalanine or tryptophan. A D gene is named only where the DNA matches it firmly. Clone size appears in some rows only: once, few, many, or a class for an expanded clone.

J	V	size	D	DNA	CDR3
TRBJ1-2	TRBV18	-	-	TGTGCCAGCTCACCCTTGGACCAGGGAAACTTCGGTGGCTACACCTTC	CASSPLDQGNFGGYTF
TRBJ2-3	TRBV6-5	-	-	TGTGCCAGCAGTTACTCGTTTAGCGGTGTCACAGATACGCAGTATTTT	CASSYSFSGVTDTQYF
TRBJ2-3	TRBV4-1	once	TRBD1	TGCGCCAGCCGACAGGGAAGGGGCACAGATACGCAGTATTTT	CASRQGRGTDTQYF
TRBJ2-5	TRBV6-1	-	TRBD2	TGTGCCAGCAGTGAAATCCCCGAGAGGACTAGCGAGGAAGAGACCCAGTACTTC	CASSEIPERTSEEETQYF
TRBJ2-1	TRBV28	-	-	TGTGCCAGCAGCGTACTAGGAAATGAGCAGTTCTTC	CASSVLGNEQFF
TRBJ2-2	TRBV15	-	TRBD1	TGTGCCACCAGCAGAGCGGCACGGGACAGGGTCTTCGGGGAGCTGTTTTTT	CATSRAARDRVFGELFF
TRBJ1-6	TRBV6-2/TRBV6-3	-	-	TGTGCCAGCAGTTACGGGATTAGCTCCTATAATTCACCCCTCCACTTT	CASSYGISSYNSPLHF
TRBJ1-5	TRBV19	-	-	TGTGCCAGTAGTGTAAATAGCAATCAGCCCCAGCATTTT	CASSVNSNQPQHF
TRBJ1-1	TRBV19	-	-	TGTGCCGCCACCCTGGGGGGCGGTCGGAACACTGAAGCTTTCTTT	CAATLGGGRNTEAFF
TRBJ2-1	TRBV2	-	TRBD2	TGTGCCAGCAGTGAATCTTTGTCGAGCGGGGGGGTAAATGAGCAGTTCTTC	CASSESLSSGGVNEQFF